There are many counts of the clone carrying this T cell receptor (beta chain). A library of TCRbeta sequences, prepared with unique molecular identifiers, was generated. Each CDR3 protein gets one entry after TCRdb re-called the PCR reads with MiXCR. The sample holds 350,000 to 400,000 distinct CDR3 sequences, over 20% seen once. This sample was taken from a study of T-cell reconstitution after alpha-beta-depleted transplantation in children. Trimming cost V 4 bases and J 3 bases, with 13 bases left between them. Germline values: CDR1 MNHEY, CDR2 SMNVEV (reference sequence). The CDR3 is 15 residues long.

This chain uses TRBV27 with TRBJ1-5; TRBD1 is a possible D gene (5 bases). The receptor comes from a human donor who donated a stem cell graft to a child with acute myeloid leukemia. The specimen was PBMCs from the stem cell graft donor, collected from the stem cell graft. The CDR3 nucleotides read TGTGCCAGCAGTTCCGCGGGGGACCTCAATCAGCCCCAGCATTTT. Amino acid sequence: CASSSAGDLNQPQHF.